The clone carrying this T cell receptor (beta chain) was recorded only once. The CDR3 spans 12 residues. Germline CDR1 and CDR2: SEHNR and FQNEAQ (reference sequence). With 1 base removed from V and 2 bases from J, the gap between germline ends came to 3 bases. Assay used: immunoSEQ multiplex PCR; TCRdb lists only in-frame clones, some missing. Here the sample spans almost 95,000 clones, about nine tenths being singletons. The sample is drawn from a study of control samples from healthy donors and cancer patients. The V gene is TRBV7-9, the J gene TRBJ2-7; D gene uncertain. The sequenced sample was blood. The sequence came from a woman younger than 30 in good health. CDR3 region: CASSLVPYEQYF. The CDR3 DNA reads as TGTGCCAGCAGCTTAGTGCCCTACGAGCAGTACTTC.